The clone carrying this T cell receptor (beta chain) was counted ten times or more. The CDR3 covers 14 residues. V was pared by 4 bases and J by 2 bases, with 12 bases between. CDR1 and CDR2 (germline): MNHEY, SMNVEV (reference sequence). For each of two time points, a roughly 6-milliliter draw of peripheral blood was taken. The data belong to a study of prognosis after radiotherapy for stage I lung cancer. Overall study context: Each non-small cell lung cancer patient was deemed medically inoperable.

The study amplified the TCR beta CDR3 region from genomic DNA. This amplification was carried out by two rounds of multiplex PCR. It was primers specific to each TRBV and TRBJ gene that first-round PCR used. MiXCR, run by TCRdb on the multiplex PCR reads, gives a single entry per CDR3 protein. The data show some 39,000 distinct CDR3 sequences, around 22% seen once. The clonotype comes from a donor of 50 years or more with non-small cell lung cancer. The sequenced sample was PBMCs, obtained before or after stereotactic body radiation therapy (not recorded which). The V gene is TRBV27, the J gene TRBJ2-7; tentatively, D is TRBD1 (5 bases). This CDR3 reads CASSSLRGTYEQYF. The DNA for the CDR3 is TGTGCCAGCAGTTCCCTTAGGGGAACCTACGAGCAGTACTTC.